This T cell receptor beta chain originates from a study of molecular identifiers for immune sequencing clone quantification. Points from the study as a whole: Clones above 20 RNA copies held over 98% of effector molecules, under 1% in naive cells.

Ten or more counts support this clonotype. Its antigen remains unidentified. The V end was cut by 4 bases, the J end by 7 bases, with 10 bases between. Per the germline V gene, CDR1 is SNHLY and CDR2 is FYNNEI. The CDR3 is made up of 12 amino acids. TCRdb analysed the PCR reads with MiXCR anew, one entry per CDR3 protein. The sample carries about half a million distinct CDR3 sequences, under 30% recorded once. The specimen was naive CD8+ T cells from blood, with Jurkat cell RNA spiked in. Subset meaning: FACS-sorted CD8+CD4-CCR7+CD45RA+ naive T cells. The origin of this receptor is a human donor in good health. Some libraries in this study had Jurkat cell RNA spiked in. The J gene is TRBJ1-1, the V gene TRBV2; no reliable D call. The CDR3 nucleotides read TGTGCCAGCAGTGTTGGGAACTTTGAAGCTTTCTTT. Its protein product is CASSVGNFEAFF.